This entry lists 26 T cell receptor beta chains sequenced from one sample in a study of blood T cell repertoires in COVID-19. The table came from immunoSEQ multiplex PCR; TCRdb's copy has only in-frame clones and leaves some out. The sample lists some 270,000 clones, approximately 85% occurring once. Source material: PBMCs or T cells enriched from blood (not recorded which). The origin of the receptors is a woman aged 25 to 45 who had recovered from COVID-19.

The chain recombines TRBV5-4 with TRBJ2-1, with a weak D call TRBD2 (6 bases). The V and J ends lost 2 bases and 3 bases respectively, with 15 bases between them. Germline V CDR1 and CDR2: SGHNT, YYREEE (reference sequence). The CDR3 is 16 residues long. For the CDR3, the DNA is TGTGCCAGCAGCTTCCCCGGGACTGCCCTCTACAATGAGCAGTTCTTC. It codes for CASSFPGTALYNEQFF. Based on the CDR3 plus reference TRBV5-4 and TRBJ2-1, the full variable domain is ETGVTQSPTHLIKTRGQQVTLRCSSQSGHNTVSWYQQALGQGPQFIFQYYREEENGRGNFPPRFSGLQFPNYSSELNVNALELDDSALYLCASSFPGTALYNEQFFGPGTRLTVL.

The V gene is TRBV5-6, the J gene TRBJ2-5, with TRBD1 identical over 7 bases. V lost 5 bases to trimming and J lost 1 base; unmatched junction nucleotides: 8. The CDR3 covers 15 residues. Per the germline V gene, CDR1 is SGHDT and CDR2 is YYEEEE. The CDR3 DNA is TGTGCCAGCAGTCCGTCCACAGGGGTCCAAGAGACCCAGTACTTC. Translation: CASSPSTGVQETQYF.

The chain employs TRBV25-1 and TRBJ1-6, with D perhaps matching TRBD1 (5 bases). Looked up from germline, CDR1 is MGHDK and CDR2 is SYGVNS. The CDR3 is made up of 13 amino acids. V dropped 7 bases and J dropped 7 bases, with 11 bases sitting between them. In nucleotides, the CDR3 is TGTGCCAGCAAGACAGCTGAGAATTCACCCCTCCACTTT. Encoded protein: CASKTAENSPLHF. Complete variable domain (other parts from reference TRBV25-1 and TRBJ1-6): EADIYQTPRYLVIGTGKKITLECSQTMGHDKMYWYQQDPGMELHLIHYSYGVNSTEKGDLSSESTVSRIRTEHFPLTLESARPSHTSQYLCASKTAENSPLHFGNGTRLTVT.

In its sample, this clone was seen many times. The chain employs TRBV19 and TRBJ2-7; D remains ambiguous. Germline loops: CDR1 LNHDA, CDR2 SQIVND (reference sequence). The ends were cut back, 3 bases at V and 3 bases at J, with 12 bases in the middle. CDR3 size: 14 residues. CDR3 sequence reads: CASSMAGFGYEQYF. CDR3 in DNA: TGTGCCAGTAGTATGGCAGGTTTCGGCTACGAGCAGTACTTC.

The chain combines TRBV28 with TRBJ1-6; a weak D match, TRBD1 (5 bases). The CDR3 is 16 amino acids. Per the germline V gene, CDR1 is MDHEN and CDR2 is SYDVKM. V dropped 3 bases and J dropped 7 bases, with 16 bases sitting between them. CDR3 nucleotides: TGTGCCAGCAGTTTGGGGGGAGGAGCGTCCAATTCACCCCTCCACTTT. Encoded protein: CASSLGGGASNSPLHF.

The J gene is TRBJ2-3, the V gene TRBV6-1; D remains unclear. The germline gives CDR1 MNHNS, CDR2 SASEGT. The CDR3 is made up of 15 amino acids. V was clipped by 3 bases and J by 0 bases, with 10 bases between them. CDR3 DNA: TGTGCCAGCAGTGATTTTCCTTCTAGCACAGATACGCAGTATTTT. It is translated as CASSDFPSSTDTQYF.

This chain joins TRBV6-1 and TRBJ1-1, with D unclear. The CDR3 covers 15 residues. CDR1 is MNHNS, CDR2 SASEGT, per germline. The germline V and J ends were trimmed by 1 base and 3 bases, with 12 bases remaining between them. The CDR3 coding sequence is TGTGCCAGCAGTGAAGTAGCTCGGGGAGACACTGAAGCTTTCTTT. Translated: CASSEVARGDTEAFF.

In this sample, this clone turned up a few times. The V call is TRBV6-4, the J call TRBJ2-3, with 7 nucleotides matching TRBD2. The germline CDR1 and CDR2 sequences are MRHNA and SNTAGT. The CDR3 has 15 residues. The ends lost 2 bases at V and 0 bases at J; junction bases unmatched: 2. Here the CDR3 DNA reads TGTGCCAGCAGTGACGAAGCGGGGAGCACAGATACGCAGTATTTT. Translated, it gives CASSDEAGSTDTQYF.

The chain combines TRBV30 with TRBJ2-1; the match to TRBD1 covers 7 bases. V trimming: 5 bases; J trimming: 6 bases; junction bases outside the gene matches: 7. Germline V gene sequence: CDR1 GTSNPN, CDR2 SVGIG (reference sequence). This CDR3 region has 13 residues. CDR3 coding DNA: TGTGCCTGGGGAAGGGGGCTCATCAATGAGCAGTTCTTC. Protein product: CAWGRGLINEQFF.

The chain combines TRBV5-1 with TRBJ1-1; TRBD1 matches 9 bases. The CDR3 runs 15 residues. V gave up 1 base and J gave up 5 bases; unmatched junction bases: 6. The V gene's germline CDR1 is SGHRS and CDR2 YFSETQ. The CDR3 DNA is TGCGCCAGCAGCTTGAGCGGGACAGGGTCGACTGAAGCTTTCTTT. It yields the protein CASSLSGTGSTEAFF.

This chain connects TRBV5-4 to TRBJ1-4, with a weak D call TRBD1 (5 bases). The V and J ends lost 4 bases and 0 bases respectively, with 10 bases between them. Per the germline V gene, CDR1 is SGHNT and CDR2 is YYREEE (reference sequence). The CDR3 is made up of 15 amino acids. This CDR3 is CASSRTGATNEKLFF. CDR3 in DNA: TGTGCCAGCAGCCGGACGGGGGCAACTAATGAAAAACTGTTTTTT.

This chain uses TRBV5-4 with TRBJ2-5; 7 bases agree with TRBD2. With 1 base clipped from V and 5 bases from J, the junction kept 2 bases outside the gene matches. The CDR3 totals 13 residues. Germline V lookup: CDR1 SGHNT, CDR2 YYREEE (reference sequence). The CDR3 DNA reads TGTGCCAGCAGCTTGCAGGGAGGGGAGACCCAGTACTTC. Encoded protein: CASSLQGGETQYF. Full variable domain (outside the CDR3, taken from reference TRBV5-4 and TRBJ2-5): ETGVTQSPTHLIKTRGQQVTLRCSSQSGHNTVSWYQQALGQGPQFIFQYYREEENGRGNFPPRFSGLQFPNYSSELNVNALELDDSALYLCASSLQGGETQYFGPGTRLLVL.

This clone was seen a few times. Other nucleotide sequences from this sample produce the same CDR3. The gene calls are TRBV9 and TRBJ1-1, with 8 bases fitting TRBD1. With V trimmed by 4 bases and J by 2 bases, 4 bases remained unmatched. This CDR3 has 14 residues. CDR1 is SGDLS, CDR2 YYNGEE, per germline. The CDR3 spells CASSPGQGNTEAFF. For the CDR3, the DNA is TGTGCCAGCAGCCCCGGACAGGGCAACACTGAAGCTTTCTTT.

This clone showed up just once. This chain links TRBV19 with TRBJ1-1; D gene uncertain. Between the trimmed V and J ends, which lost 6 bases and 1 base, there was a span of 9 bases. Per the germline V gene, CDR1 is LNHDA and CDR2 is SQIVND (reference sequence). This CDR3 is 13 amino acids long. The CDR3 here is CASRHQSNTEAFF. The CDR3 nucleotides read TGTGCCAGTAGACACCAGTCGAACACTGAAGCTTTCTTT.

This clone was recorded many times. CDR3: CASSQASGVQSYGYTF. As DNA, the CDR3 is TGCGCCAGCAGCCAAGCGAGCGGGGTTCAGTCCTATGGCTACACCTTC. This rearrangement joins TRBV4-1 to TRBJ1-2; D uncertain. Germline CDR1 reads MGHRA; CDR2 reads YSYEKL. V shed 1 base and J shed 4 bases, with 16 bases lying between them. The length of the CDR3 is 16 residues.

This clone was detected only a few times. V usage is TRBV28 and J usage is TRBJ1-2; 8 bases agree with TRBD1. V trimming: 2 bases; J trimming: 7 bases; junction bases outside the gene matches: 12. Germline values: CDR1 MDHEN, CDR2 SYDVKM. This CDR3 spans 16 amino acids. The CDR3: CASSLPPGQGGGGYTF. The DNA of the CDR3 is TGTGCCAGCAGTTTACCCCCAGGACAGGGAGGTGGTGGCTACACCTTC.

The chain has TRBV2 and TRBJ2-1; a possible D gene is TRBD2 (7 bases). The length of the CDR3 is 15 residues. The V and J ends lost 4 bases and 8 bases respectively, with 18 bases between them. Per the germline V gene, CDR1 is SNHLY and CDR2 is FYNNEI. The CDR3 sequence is CASSVGGARADEQFF. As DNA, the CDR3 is TGTGCCAGCAGTGTAGGGGGGGCCAGGGCGGATGAGCAGTTCTTC.

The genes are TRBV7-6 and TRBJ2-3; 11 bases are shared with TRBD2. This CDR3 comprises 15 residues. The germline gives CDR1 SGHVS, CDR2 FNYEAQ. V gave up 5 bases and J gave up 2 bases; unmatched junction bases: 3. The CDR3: CASSRGLAATDTQYF. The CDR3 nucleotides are TGTGCCAGCAGCCGGGGACTAGCGGCCACAGATACGCAGTATTTT.

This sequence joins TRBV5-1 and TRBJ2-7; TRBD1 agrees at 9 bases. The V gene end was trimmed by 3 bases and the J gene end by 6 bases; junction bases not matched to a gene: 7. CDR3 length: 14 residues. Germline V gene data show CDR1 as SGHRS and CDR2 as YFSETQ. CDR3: CASSWGDRAAEQYF. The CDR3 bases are TGCGCCAGCAGCTGGGGGGACAGGGCGGCCGAGCAGTACTTC.

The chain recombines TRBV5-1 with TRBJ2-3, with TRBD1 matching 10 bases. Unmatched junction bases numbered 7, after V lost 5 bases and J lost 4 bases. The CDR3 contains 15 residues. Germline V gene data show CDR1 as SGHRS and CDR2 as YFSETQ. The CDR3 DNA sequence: TGCGCCAGCAGACGGACAGGGGGGCAAGCAGATACGCAGTATTTT. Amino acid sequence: CASRRTGGQADTQYF.

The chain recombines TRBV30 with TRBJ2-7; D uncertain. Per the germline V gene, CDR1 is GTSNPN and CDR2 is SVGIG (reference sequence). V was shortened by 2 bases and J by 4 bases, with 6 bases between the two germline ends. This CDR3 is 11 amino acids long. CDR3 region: CAWSLQYEQYF. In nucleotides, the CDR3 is TGTGCCTGGAGTCTCCAGTACGAGCAGTACTTC. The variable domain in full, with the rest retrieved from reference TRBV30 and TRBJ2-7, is SQTIHQWPATLVQPVGSPLSLECTVEGTSNPNLYWYRQAAGRGLQLLFYSVGIGQISSEVPQNLSASRPQDRQFILSSKKLLLSDSGFYLCAWSLQYEQYFGPGTRLTVT.

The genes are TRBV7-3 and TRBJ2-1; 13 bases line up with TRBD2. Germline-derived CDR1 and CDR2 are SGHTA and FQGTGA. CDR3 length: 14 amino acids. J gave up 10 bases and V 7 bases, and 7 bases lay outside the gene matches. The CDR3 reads CASKRTSGRDEQFF. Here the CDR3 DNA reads TGTGCCAGCAAGAGGACTAGCGGGAGAGACGAGCAGTTCTTC.

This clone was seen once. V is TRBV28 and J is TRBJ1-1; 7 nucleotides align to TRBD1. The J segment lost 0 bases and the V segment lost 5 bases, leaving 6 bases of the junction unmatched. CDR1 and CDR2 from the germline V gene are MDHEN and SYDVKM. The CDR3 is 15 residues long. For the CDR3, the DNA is TGTGCCAGCAGTCTCACAGGGGCCCTGAACACTGAAGCTTTCTTT. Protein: CASSLTGALNTEAFF.

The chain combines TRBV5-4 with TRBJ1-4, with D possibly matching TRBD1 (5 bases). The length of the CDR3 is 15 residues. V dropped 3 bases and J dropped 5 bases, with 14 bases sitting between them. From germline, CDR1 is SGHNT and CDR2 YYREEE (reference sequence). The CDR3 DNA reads TGTGCCAGCAGCTCCGTCGGGGGGGAAAATGAAAAACTGTTTTTT. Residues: CASSSVGGENEKLFF. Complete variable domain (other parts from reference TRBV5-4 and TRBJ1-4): ETGVTQSPTHLIKTRGQQVTLRCSSQSGHNTVSWYQQALGQGPQFIFQYYREEENGRGNFPPRFSGLQFPNYSSELNVNALELDDSALYLCASSSVGGENEKLFFGSGTQLSVL.

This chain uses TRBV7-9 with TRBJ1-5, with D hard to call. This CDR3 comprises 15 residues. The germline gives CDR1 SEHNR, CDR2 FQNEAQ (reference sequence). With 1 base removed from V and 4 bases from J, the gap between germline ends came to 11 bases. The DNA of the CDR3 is TGTGCCAGCAGCTTAGACGGCCGGGAGAATCAGCCCCAGCATTTT. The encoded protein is CASSLDGRENQPQHF.

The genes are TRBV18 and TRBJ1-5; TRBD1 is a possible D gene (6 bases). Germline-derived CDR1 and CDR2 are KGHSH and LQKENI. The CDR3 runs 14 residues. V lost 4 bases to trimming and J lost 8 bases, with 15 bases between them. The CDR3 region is CASSRTTGIEPQHF. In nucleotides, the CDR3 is TGTGCCAGCTCACGCACCACAGGGATAGAGCCCCAGCATTTT.